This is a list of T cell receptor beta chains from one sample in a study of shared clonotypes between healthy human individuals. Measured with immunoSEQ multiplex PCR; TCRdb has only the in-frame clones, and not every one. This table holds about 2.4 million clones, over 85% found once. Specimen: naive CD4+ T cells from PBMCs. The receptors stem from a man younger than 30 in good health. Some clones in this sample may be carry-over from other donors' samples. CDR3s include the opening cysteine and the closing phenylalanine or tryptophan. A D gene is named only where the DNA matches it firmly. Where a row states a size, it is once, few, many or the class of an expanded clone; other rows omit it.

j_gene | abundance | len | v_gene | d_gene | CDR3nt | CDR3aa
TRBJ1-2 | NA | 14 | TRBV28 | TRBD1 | TGTGCCACCTCACAGGGGGGGACGCGATTTGGCTACACCTTC | CATSQGGTRFGYTF
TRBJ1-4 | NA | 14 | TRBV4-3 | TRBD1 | TGCGCCAGCAGCCGTAGGACAGGGCAGGAAAAACTGTTTTTT | CASSRRTGQEKLFF
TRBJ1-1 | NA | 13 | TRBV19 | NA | TGTGCCAGTAGTATAATGGGGGGCACTGAAGCTTTCTTT | CASSIMGGTEAFF
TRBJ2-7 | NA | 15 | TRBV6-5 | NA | TGTGCCAGCAGTTACTTTGGTTTTCTATCTCTCGAGCAGTACTTC | CASSYFGFLSLEQYF
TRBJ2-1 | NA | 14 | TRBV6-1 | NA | TGTGCCAGCAGTGAAATACCCCGCTACAATGAGCAGTTCTTC | CASSEIPRYNEQFF
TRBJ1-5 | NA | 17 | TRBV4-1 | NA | TGCGCCAGCAGCCAAGATTGGGGGACCGTAGCGAATCAGCCCCAGCATTTT | CASSQDWGTVANQPQHF
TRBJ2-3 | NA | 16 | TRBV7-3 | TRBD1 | TGTGCCAGCAGCTTGTCCCGGGACAGGGGAACAGATACGCAGTATTTT | CASSLSRDRGTDTQYF
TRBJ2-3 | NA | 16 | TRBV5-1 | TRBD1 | TGCGCCAGCAGCTTGGGTGGACAGGGGAAGATAGATACGCAGTATTTT | CASSLGGQGKIDTQYF
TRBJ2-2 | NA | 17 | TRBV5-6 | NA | TGTGCCAGCAGCTTACTTGTCCGGACAGTGAACACCGGGGAGCTGTTTTTT | CASSLLVRTVNTGELFF
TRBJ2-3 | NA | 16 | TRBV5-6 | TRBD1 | TGTGCCAGCAGCGGACTTGGGACAGGGCGCACAGATACGCAGTATTTT | CASSGLGTGRTDTQYF
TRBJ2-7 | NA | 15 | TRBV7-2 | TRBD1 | TGTGCCAGCAGAAAAGACAGGGCCCCCTTGTACGAGCAGTACTTC | CASRKDRAPLYEQYF
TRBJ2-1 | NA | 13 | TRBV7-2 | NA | TGTGCCAGCAGCTTAGAGGGAGTTGGTGAGCAGTTCTTC | CASSLEGVGEQFF
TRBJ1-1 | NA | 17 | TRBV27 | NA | TGTGCCAGCAGTTTATCGTGGCGAGGGCGCGTGAACACTGAAGCTTTCTTT | CASSLSWRGRVNTEAFF
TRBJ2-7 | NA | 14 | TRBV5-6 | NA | TGTGCCAGCAGCTTGAGGCGGGGCCCCTACGAGCAGTACTTC | CASSLRRGPYEQYF
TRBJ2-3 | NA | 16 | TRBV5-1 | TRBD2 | TGCGCCAGCAGCCTAACCCTTAGCGGGAGTTCAGATACGCAGTATTTT | CASSLTLSGSSDTQYF
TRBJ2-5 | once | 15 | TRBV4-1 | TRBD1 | TGCGCCAGCAGCCGACGGGACAGGGGACAAGAGACCCAGTACTTC | CASSRRDRGQETQYF
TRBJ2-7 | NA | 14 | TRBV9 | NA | TGTGCCAGCAGCGTAAGGGAGCTCCACTACGAGCAGTACTTC | CASSVRELHYEQYF
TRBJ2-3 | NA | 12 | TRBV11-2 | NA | TGTGCCAGCAGCTTAGATTCGCTTACGCAGTATTTT | CASSLDSLTQYF
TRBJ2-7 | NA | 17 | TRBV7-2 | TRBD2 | TGTGCCAGCAGCTGGACACGACCGGGACGCTCGGGGGGGGAGCAGTACTTC | CASSWTRPGRSGGEQYF
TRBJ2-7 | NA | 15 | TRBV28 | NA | TGTGCCAGCACTTCACGACGCGGGGCGCGGTACGAGCAGTACTTC | CASTSRRGARYEQYF
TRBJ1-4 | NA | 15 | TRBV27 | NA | TGTGCCAGCAGTTTATGGGGGGACCCTAATGAAAAACTGTTTTTT | CASSLWGDPNEKLFF
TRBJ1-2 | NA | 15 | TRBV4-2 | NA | TGTGCCAGCAGCTTGCCTGGACAGCCTAACTATGGCTACACCTTC | CASSLPGQPNYGYTF
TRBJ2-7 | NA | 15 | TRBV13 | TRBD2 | TGTGCCAGCAGACGTTCGGGGACTAGCGGGGTCGAGCAGTACTTC | CASRRSGTSGVEQYF
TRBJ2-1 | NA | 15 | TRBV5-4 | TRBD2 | TGTGCCAGCAGCGCGACCGGGACTAGTCGGGATGAGCAGTTCTTC | CASSATGTSRDEQFF
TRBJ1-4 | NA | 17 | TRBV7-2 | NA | TGTGCCAGCAGCCCCTCCGGCACCGGGGCGCTTAATGAAAAACTGTTTTTT | CASSPSGTGALNEKLFF
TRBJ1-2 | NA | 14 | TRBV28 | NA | TGTGCCAGCAGTTTAGTAGTGGCGATAAATGGCTACACCTTC | CASSLVVAINGYTF
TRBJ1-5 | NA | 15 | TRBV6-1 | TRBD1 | TGTGCCAGCAGGCCAGGGGGGAGGGTGGGTCAGCCCCAGCATTTT | CASRPGGRVGQPQHF
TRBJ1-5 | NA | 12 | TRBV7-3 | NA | TGTGCCAGCAGCCGAACGGATCAGCCCCAGCATTTT | CASSRTDQPQHF
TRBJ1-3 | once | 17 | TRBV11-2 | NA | TGTGCCAGCAGCTTAGATGGGCGGAACAGGGCTGGAAACACCATATATTTT | CASSLDGRNRAGNTIYF
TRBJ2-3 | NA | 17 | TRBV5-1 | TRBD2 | TGCGCCAGCAGCTTGCCCGTAGCGGGAACTAGCACAGATACGCAGTATTTT | CASSLPVAGTSTDTQYF
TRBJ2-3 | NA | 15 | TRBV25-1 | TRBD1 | TGTGCCAGCAGCCGACAGGGGGCGTGGGGAGATACGCAGTATTTT | CASSRQGAWGDTQYF
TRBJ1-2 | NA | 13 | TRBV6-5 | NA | TGTGCCAGCAGCTTTGGGGGAGTATATGGCTACACCTTC | CASSFGGVYGYTF
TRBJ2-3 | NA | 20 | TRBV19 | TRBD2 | TGTGCCAGTAGTATCCCCCGGACTAGCGGAAACAGCCTTGGACTAGATACGCAGTATTTT | CASSIPRTSGNSLGLDTQYF
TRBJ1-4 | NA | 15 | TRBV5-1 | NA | TGCGCCAGCAGCTCAGCAGGGGACCCTAATGAAAAACTGTTTTTT | CASSSAGDPNEKLFF
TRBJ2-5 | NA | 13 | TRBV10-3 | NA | TGTGCCATCAGTGAGGGCGCCCGAGAGACCCAGTACTTC | CAISEGARETQYF